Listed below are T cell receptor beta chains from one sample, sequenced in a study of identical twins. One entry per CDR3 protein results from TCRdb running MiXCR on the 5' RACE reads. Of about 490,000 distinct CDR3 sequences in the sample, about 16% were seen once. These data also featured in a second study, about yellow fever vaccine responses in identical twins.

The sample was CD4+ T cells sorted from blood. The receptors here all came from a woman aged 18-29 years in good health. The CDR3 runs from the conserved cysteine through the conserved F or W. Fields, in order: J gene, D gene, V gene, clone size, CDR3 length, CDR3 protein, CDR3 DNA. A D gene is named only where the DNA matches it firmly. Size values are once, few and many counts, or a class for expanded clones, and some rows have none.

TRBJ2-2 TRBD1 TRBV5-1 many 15 CASSTTGVNTGELFF TGCGCCAGCAGCACGACAGGGGTTAACACCGGGGAGCTGTTTTTT
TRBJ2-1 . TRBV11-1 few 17 CASSNRVGAPGHNEQFF TGTGCCAGCAGTAATAGAGTGGGGGCGCCGGGGCACAATGAGCAGTTCTTC
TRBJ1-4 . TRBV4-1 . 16 CASSHGLGTTGEKLFF TGCGCCAGCAGCCATGGCTTGGGGACTACAGGGGAAAAACTGTTTTTT
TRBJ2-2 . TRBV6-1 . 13 CASSEMNTGELFF TGTGCCAGCAGTGAAATGAACACCGGGGAGCTGTTTTTT
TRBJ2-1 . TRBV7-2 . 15 CASSLWDSPYNEQFF TGTGCCAGCAGCTTATGGGATTCCCCCTACAATGAGCAGTTCTTC
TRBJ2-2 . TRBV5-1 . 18 CASSLALIDSPYTGELFF TGCGCCAGCAGCTTGGCCCTTATTGACAGCCCCTACACCGGGGAGCTGTTTTTT
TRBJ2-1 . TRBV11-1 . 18 CASSLKELTRQADNEQFF TGTGCCAGCAGCTTGAAAGAGCTAACCCGACAGGCTGACAATGAGCAGTTCTTC
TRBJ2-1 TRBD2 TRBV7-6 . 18 CASSLAPWRGGYYNEQFF TGTGCCAGCAGCTTAGCCCCTTGGCGGGGGGGCTATTACAATGAGCAGTTCTTC
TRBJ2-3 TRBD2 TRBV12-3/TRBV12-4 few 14 CASRVAGGTDTQYF TGTGCCAGCAGGGTAGCGGGGGGCACAGATACGCAGTATTTT
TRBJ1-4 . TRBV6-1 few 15 CASIGGLGKNEKLFF TGTGCCAGCATAGGCGGGCTGGGTAAGAATGAAAAACTGTTTTTT
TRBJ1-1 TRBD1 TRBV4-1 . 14 CASSQGDRWTEAFF TGCGCCAGCAGCCAAGGGGACAGGTGGACTGAAGCTTTCTTT
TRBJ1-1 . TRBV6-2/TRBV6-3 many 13 CASSWGLNTEAFF TGTGCCAGCAGTTGGGGTTTGAACACTGAAGCTTTCTTT
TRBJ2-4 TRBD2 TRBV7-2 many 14 CASSLAGAKNIQYF TGTGCCAGCAGCCTAGCGGGAGCCAAAAACATTCAGTACTTC
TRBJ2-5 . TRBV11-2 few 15 CASSTPGTLKETQYF TGTGCCAGCAGCACGCCCGGGACATTAAAAGAGACCCAGTACTTC
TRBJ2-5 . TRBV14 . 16 CASSQDRPQGFETQYF TGTGCCAGCAGCCAAGATCGCCCCCAGGGGTTTGAGACCCAGTACTTC
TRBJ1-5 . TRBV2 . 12 CASSEPYQPQHF TGTGCCAGCAGTGAACCGTATCAGCCCCAGCATTTT
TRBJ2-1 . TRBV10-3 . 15 CAISVGAPLFGEQFF TGTGCCATCAGTGTGGGGGCTCCTTTGTTTGGTGAGCAGTTCTTC
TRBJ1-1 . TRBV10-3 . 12 CASAHRNTEAFF TGTGCCTCCGCACATAGGAACACTGAAGCTTTCTTT
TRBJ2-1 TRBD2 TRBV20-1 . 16 CSASQGLAGGDNEQFF TGCAGTGCTAGCCAGGGACTAGCGGGGGGAGACAATGAGCAGTTCTTC
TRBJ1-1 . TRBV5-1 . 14 CASSLVEASTEAFF TGCGCCAGCAGCTTGGTGGAAGCCAGCACTGAAGCTTTCTTT
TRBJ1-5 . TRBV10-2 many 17 CASSAGTTKAGNQPQHF TGCGCCAGCAGCGCCGGGACAACCAAGGCGGGCAATCAGCCCCAGCATTTT
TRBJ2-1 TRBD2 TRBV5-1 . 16 CASSWKLADPRNEQFF TGCGCCAGCAGCTGGAAACTAGCGGATCCAAGAAATGAGCAGTTCTTC
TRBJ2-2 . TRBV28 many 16 CASSPHGGSGTGELFF TGTGCCAGCAGCCCACATGGGGGTTCGGGAACCGGGGAGCTGTTTTTT
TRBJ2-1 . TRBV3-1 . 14 CASSLREPDGEQFF TGTGCCAGCAGCCTCCGGGAGCCGGATGGGGAGCAGTTCTTC
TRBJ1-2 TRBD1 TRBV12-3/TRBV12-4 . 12 CASIGTGDGYTF TGTGCCAGCATCGGGACAGGGGACGGCTACACCTTC
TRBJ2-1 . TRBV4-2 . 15 CASSQYGQRDNEQFF TGTGCCAGCAGCCAATACGGACAACGGGACAATGAGCAGTTCTTC
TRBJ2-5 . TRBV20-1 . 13 CSARRPVEETQYF TGCAGTGCTAGAAGGCCCGTCGAAGAGACCCAGTACTTC
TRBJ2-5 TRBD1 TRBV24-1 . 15 CATSAGQGAVETQYF TGTGCCACCAGTGCCGGACAGGGGGCTGTGGAGACCCAGTACTTC
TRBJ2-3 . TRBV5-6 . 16 CASSYLSRGRTDTQYF TGTGCCAGCAGCTACCTTAGTCGGGGGCGCACAGATACGCAGTATTTT
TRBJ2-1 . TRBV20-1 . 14 CSAQRVYLIPEQFF TGCAGTGCTCAGAGGGTCTACCTGATCCCGGAGCAGTTCTTC
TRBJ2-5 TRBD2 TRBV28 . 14 CASIRRGGRETQYF TGTGCCAGCATCCGACGGGGGGGGCGAGAGACCCAGTACTTC
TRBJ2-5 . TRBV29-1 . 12 CSVEREGETQYF TGCAGCGTTGAAAGGGAAGGCGAGACCCAGTACTTC
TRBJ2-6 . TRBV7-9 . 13 CASSPNPANVLTF TGTGCCAGCAGCCCCAACCCGGCCAACGTCCTGACTTTC
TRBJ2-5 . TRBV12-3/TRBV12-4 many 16 CASSYLRPGGGETQYF TGTGCCAGCAGTTACCTTAGGCCAGGGGGAGGAGAGACCCAGTACTTC
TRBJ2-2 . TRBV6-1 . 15 CASSETTVRVGELFF TGTGCCAGCAGTGAAACGACAGTTCGGGTTGGGGAGCTGTTTTTT
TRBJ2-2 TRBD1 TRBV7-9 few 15 CASSLGGLDTGELFF TGTGCCAGCAGCCTAGGGGGCCTCGACACCGGGGAGCTGTTTTTT